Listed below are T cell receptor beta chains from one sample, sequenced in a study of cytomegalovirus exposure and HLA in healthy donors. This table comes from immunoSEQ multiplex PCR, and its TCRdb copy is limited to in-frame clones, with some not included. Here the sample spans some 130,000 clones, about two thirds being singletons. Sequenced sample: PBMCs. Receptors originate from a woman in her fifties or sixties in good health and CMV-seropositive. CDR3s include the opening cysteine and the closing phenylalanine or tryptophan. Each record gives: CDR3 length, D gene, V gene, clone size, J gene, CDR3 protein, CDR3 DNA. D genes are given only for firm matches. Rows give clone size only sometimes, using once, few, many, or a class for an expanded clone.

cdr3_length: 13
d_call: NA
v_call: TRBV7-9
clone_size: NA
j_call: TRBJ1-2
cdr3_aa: CSSSLTFTDGYTF
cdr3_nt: TGTTCCAGCAGCTTAACGTTCACGGATGGCTACACCTTC

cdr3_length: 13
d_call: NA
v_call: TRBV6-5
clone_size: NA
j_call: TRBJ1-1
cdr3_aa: CASQIVMNTEAFF
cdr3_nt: TGTGCCAGCCAGATCGTCATGAACACTGAAGCTTTCTTT

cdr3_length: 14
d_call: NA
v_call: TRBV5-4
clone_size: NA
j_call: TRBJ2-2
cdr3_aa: CASSIQGNTGGLFF
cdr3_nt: TGTGCCAGCAGCATACAGGGGAACACCGGGGGGCTGTTTTTT

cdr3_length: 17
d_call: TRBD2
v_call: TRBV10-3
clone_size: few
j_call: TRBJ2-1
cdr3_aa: CAISDSRRGGLYNEQFF
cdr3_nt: TGTGCCATCAGTGATAGTCGGCGGGGGGGCCTTTACAATGAGCAGTTCTTC

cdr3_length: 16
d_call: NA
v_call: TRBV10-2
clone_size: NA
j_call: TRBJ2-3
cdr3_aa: CASSARDIRSGDTQYF
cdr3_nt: TGCGCCAGCAGTGCAAGGGACATCCGTTCAGGGGATACGCAGTATTTT

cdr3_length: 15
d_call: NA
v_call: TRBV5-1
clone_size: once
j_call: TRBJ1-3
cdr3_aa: CASSSGESSGNTIYF
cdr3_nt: TGCGCCAGCAGCTCCGGGGAGAGCTCTGGAAACACCATATATTTT

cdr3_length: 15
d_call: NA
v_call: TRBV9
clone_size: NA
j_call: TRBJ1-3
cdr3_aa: CASSVEGAAGNTIYF
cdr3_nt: TGTGCCAGCAGCGTGGAAGGGGCAGCTGGAAACACCATATATTTT

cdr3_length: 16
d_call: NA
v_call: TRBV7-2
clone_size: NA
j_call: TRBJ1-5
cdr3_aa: CASSLVGGAGSQPQHF
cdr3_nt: TGTGCCAGCAGCTTAGTGGGGGGGGCAGGGAGTCAGCCCCAGCATTTT

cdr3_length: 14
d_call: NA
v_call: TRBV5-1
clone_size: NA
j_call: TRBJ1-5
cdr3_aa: CASSMGEGAQPQHF
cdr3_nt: TGCGCCAGCAGCATGGGAGAGGGAGCACAGCCCCAGCATTTT

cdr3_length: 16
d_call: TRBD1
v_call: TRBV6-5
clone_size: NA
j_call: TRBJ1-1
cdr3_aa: CASSYHDRAANTEAFF
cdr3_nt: TGTGCCAGCAGTTACCACGACAGGGCGGCGAACACTGAAGCTTTCTTT

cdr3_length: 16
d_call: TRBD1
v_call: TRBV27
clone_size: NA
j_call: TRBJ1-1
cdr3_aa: CASSLSPTGVNTEAFF
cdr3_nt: TGTGCCAGCAGTTTATCCCCGACAGGGGTGAACACTGAAGCTTTCTTT

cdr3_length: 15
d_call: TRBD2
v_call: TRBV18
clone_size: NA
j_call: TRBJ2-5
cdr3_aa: CASSSGLAGEETQYF
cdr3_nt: TGTGCCAGCTCATCGGGACTAGCGGGGGAAGAGACCCAGTACTTC

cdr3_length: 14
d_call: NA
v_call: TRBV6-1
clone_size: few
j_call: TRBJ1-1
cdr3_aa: CATNRGGVRTEAFF
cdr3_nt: TGTGCCACCAATCGTGGGGGGGTTAGGACTGAAGCTTTCTTT

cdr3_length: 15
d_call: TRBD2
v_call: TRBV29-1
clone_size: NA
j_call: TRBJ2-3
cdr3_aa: CSVDGVAGARNTQYF
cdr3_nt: TGCAGCGTTGATGGGGTAGCGGGGGCCCGTAATACGCAGTATTTT

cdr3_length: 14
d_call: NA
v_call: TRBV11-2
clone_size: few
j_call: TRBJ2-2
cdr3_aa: CASLGGVGTGELFF
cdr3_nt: TGTGCCAGCTTAGGGGGAGTAGGCACCGGGGAGCTGTTTTTT

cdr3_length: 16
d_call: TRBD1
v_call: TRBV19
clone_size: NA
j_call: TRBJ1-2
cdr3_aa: CASFPRTGEVFRGYTF
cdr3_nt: TGTGCCAGTTTTCCTCGGACAGGGGAGGTTTTCCGTGGCTACACCTTC

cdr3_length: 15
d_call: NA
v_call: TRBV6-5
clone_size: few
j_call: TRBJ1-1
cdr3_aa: CASSYSRVVDTEAFF
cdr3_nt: TGTGCCAGCAGTTACTCTCGGGTTGTCGACACTGAAGCTTTCTTT

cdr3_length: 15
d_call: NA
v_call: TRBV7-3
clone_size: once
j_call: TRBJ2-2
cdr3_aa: CASSLMGARTGELFF
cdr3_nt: TGTGCCAGCAGCTTAATGGGGGCGAGAACCGGGGAGCTGTTTTTT

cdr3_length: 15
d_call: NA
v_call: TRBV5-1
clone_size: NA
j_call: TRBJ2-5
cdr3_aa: CASSLGAGYVGTQYF
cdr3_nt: TGCGCCAGCAGCTTGGGGGCAGGGTATGTCGGGACCCAGTACTTC

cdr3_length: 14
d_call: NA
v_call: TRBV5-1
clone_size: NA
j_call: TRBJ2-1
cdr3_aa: CASSLTEATNEQFF
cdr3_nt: TGCGCCAGCAGCTTGACTGAAGCAACCAATGAGCAGTTCTTC

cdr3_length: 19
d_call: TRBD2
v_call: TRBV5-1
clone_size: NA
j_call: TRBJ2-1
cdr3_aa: CASSLTSGGALRSYNEQFF
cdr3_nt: TGCGCCAGCAGCCTGACTAGCGGGGGGGCCTTAAGGTCCTACAATGAGCAGTTCTTC

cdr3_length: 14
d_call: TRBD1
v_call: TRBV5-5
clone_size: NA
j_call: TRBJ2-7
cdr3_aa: CASSLGQGGGEQYF
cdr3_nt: TGTGCCAGCAGCTTGGGACAGGGTGGTGGCGAGCAGTACTTC

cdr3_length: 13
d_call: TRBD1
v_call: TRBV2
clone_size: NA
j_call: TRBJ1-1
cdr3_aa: CASKQGARTEAFF
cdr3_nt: TGTGCCAGCAAACAGGGGGCGAGGACTGAAGCTTTCTTT

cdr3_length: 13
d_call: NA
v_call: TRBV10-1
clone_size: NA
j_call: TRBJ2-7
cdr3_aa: CASSGHTSYEQYF
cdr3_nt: TGCGCCAGCAGTGGTCACACCTCCTACGAGCAGTACTTC

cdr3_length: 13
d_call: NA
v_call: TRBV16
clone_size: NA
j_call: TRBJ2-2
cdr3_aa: CASSQSVAGELFF
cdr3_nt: TGTGCCAGCAGCCAATCTGTAGCGGGGGAGCTGTTTTTT

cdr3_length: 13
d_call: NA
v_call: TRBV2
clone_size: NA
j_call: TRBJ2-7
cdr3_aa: CASTPGSYYEQYF
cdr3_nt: TGTGCCAGCACTCCGGGTTCCTACTACGAGCAGTACTTC

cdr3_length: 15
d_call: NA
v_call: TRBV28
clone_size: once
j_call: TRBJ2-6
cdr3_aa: CAAAASSSGANVLTF
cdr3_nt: TGTGCCGCCGCGGCCTCCTCCTCTGGGGCCAACGTCCTGACTTTC

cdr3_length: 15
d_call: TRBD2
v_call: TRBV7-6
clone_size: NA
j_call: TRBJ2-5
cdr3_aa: CASSPRTSGEETQYF
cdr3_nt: TGTGCCAGCAGCCCCCGTACTAGCGGGGAAGAGACCCAGTACTTC

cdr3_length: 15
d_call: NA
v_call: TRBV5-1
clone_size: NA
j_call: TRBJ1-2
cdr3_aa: CASSFFEQQGPGYTF
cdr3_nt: TGCGCCAGCAGCTTTTTCGAGCAGCAGGGTCCTGGCTACACCTTC

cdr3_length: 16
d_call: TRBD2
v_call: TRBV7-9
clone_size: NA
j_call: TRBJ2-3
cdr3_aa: CASSLLAGGQRDTQYF
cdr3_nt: TGTGCCAGCAGCTTACTAGCGGGGGGGCAGAGAGATACGCAGTATTTT

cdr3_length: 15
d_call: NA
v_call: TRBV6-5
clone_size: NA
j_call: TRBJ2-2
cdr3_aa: CASSYGTDPTGELFF
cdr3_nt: TGTGCCAGCAGTTACGGGACTGATCCCACCGGGGAGCTGTTTTTT

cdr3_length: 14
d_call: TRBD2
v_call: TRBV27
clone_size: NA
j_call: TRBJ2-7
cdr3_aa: CANFSSGGTYEQYF
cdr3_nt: TGTGCCAACTTCTCTAGCGGGGGTACCTACGAGCAGTACTTC

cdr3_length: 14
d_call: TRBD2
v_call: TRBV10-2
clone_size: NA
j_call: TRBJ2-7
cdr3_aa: CASSGAGAGDEQYF
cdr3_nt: TGCGCCAGCAGTGGAGCGGGGGCTGGGGACGAGCAGTACTTC

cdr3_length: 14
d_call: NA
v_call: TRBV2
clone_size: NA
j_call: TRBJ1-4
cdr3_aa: CASSVKRTNEKLFF
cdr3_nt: TGTGCCAGCAGTGTGAAGAGAACTAATGAAAAACTGTTTTTT

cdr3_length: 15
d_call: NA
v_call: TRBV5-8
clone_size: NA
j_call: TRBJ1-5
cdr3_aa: CASSKTGNSNQPQHF
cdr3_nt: TGTGCCAGCAGCAAAACAGGGAATAGCAATCAGCCCCAGCATTTT

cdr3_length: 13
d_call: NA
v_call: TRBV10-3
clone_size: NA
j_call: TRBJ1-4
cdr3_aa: CAISESGLEKLFF
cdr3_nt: TGTGCCATCAGTGAGTCGGGACTTGAAAAACTGTTTTTT

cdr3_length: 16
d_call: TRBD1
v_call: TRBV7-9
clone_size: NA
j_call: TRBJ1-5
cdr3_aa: CASSQQGGGGNQPQHF
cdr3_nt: TGTGCCAGCAGCCAACAGGGGGGTGGAGGCAATCAGCCCCAGCATTTT

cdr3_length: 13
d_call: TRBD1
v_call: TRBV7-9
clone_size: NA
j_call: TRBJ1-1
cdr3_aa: CASHPGTGLMAFF
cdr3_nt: TGTGCCAGCCACCCGGGGACAGGGCTTATGGCTTTCTTT

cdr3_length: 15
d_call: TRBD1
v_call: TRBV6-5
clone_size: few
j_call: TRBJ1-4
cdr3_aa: CASSTLTGGWEKLFF
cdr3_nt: TGTGCCAGCAGTACATTAACAGGGGGCTGGGAAAAACTGTTTTTT